This TCR beta chain is drawn from a study of T cells in Graves' hyperthyroidism and ophthalmopathy. This clonotype has only a few counts. Its antigen is still unknown. Overall study findings and caveats: Model output signaled ophthalmopathy a median 6.5 months ahead of onset.

The CDR3 regions of TCR beta were amplified from RNA transcripts. Using the HTBI primer set, a first-round RT-PCR was run on the TCR CDR3. TCRdb reprocessed the multiplex PCR reads via MiXCR and lists one record per CDR3 protein. The sample lists about 260,000 distinct CDR3 sequences; approximately 21% were seen once. Sequencing was carried out using blood. This TCR came from a man younger than 40 with Graves' ophthalmopathy.

The CDR3: CASRGTRTSSDEQFF. The CDR3 coding sequence is TGTGCCAGCCGGGGGACTCGGACCTCCTCGGATGAGCAGTTCTTC. This chain links TRBV27 with TRBJ2-1; maybe TRBD2 (6 bases). The CDR3 extends over 15 amino acids. Trimming shortened V by 8 bases and J by 8 bases, and 22 bases separated the two germline ends. Germline-derived CDR1 and CDR2 are MNHEY and SMNVEV (reference sequence).